Below are 5 T cell receptor beta chains sequenced from a single sample in a study of shared clonotypes between healthy human individuals. Produced via immunoSEQ multiplex PCR; TCRdb's table is partial and in-frame only. The table includes fewer than 150,000 clones, about 67% detected once. Source material: memory CD8+ T cells sorted from blood. The subset was: CD45RO+ cells pooled with CCR7-negative TemRA cells. All receptors come from a woman in her 30s in good health.

The J gene is TRBJ1-2, the V gene TRBV28; a weak D match, TRBD1 (5 bases). V shed 8 bases and J shed 8 bases, with 9 bases lying between them. The germline V gene has CDR1 MDHEN and CDR2 SYDVKM. The length of the CDR3 is 10 residues. The CDR3 DNA sequence: TGTGCCAGCGGGCCAGGGGGCTACACCTTC. Its protein product is CASGPGGYTF.

This sequence joins TRBV30 and TRBJ1-3; tentatively, D is TRBD1 (6 bases). The CDR3 spans 14 residues. Trimming pared 4 bases from V and 5 bases from J, leaving 15 bases between. Germline V CDR1 and CDR2: GTSNPN, SVGIG (reference sequence). In nucleotides, the CDR3 is TGTGCCTGGAAGACAGGTCTATTAAGAAACACCATATATTTT. The encoded protein is CAWKTGLLRNTIYF. The full variable domain, with the rest looked up from reference TRBV30 and TRBJ1-3, is SQTIHQWPATLVQPVGSPLSLECTVEGTSNPNLYWYRQAAGRGLQLLFYSVGIGQISSEVPQNLSASRPQDRQFILSSKKLLLSDSGFYLCAWKTGLLRNTIYFGEGSWLTVV.

V gene TRBV5-4 combines with J gene TRBJ2-1, with TRBD2 matching 16 bases. The junction had 4 bases not matched to a gene; V was cut back by 4 bases and J by 9 bases. The germline CDR1 and CDR2 sequences are SGHNT and YYREEE (reference sequence). CDR3 length equals 15 residues. In DNA form, the CDR3 reads TGTGCCAGCAGCCCGGGACTAGCGGGAGGGTTTGAGCAGTTCTTC. It yields the protein CASSPGLAGGFEQFF. The full variable domain, with the rest looked up from reference TRBV5-4 and TRBJ2-1, is ETGVTQSPTHLIKTRGQQVTLRCSSQSGHNTVSWYQQALGQGPQFIFQYYREEENGRGNFPPRFSGLQFPNYSSELNVNALELDDSALYLCASSPGLAGGFEQFFGPGTRLTVL.

The V and J genes are TRBV6-5 and TRBJ2-7; perhaps TRBD2 as D (5 bases). V was trimmed by 6 bases and J by 5 bases, leaving 8 bases between them. This CDR3 region has 11 residues. CDR1 and CDR2 (germline): MNHEY, SVGAGI. The CDR3 reads CASSAGDEQYF. The CDR3, as DNA: TGTGCCAGCAGCGCCGGGGACGAGCAGTACTTC.

This rearrangement joins TRBV7-8 to TRBJ2-1, with TRBD2 identical over 8 bases. J gave up 5 bases and V 5 bases, and 11 bases lay outside the gene matches. The CDR3 is 16 amino acids. The germline CDR1 and CDR2 sequences are SGHVS and FQNEAQ. The CDR3 DNA is TGTGCCAGCAGCCATACTAGCGGAGGATACAACAATGAGCAGTTCTTC. Its protein product is CASSHTSGGYNNEQFF.